This T cell receptor (beta chain) is drawn from a study of T-cell memory formation after mild COVID-19. Overall study context: Largely donor-specific sequence clusters came from a couple of donors.

Findings and limits, study-wide: CD4+ bias marked clones expanding day 15 to 37, unlike balanced contracting clones. Within pre-infection memory, some responding clones were found, suggesting cross-reactive memory joined.

Constant-segment primers served in 5'RACE that generated TCR alpha and TCR beta cDNA libraries bearing sample barcodes and UMIs. TCRdb analysed the 5' RACE reads with MiXCR anew, one entry per CDR3 protein. In the table there are about 170,000 distinct CDR3 sequences, roughly 13% of which are singletons. About this clonotype itself: The antigen remains unidentified.

The TCR originated in a man aged 18 to 29 who had mild COVID-19 (a few samples of this study predate the infection). Cell type and time point are not known. Sequencing was carried out using PBMCs or a T cell subset sorted from them (not recorded which).

The CDR3 protein is CASSDQGRGANVLTF. CDR3 DNA sequence: TGTGCCAGCAGTGATCAGGGGCGCGGGGCCAACGTCCTGACTTTC. The chain is built from TRBV2 and TRBJ2-6, with a possible D match to TRBD1 (6 bases). The CDR3 length is 15 residues. Germline loops: CDR1 SNHLY, CDR2 FYNNEI. Trimming took 3 bases from V and 4 from J, leaving 10 bases between them.